This T cell receptor beta chain was profiled in a study of CD8+CD57+ T cells in acquired aplastic anemia. Across the study: An average of roughly 2.9 ug of DNA was obtained from sorted CD4+ and CD8+ cells. Study observations and caveats: Patients and controls had in common twenty-nine CD8+ CDR3 sequences.

Patients included in sequencing had previously demonstrated CD8+CD57+ cell expansion by flow cytometry. In all patients, the disease was severe acquired aplastic anemia. Patients were therapy-naive when their blood was sampled. This clonotype was observed many times. Its antigen remains unidentified. Genomic DNA provided the template from which TCR beta VDJ and CDR3 profiles were obtained. Via MiXCR, TCRdb re-called the reads, giving one row per CDR3 protein. This table holds 150,000 to 200,000 distinct CDR3 sequences, more than 45% found once. The CDR3 loop spans 15 amino acids. J gave up 10 bases and V 4 bases, and 11 bases lay outside the gene matches. Germline V gives CDR1 SGHRS, CDR2 YFSETQ.

The chain combines TRBV5-1 with TRBJ1-6; TRBD1 matches 7 bases. This TCR derives from a human donor with aplastic anemia. The sequenced material came from sorted CD4+, CD8+, or CD8+CD57+ T cells (not recorded which) from PBMCs. This chain's CDR3 is CASSISGTEASPLHF. The CDR3 DNA reads as TGCGCCAGCAGCATCTCCGGGACAGAGGCCTCACCCCTCCACTTT.